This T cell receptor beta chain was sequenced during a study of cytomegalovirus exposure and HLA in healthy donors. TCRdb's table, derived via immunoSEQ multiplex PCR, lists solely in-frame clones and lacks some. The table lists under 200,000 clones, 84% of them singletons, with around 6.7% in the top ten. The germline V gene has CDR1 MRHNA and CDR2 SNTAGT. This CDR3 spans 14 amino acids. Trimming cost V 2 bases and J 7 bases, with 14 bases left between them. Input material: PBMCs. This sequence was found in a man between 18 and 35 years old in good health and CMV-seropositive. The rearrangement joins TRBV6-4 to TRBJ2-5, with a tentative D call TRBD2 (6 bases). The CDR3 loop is CASSDRAGLGTQYF. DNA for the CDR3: TGTGCCAGCAGTGACAGGGCGGGACTGGGGACCCAGTACTTC.